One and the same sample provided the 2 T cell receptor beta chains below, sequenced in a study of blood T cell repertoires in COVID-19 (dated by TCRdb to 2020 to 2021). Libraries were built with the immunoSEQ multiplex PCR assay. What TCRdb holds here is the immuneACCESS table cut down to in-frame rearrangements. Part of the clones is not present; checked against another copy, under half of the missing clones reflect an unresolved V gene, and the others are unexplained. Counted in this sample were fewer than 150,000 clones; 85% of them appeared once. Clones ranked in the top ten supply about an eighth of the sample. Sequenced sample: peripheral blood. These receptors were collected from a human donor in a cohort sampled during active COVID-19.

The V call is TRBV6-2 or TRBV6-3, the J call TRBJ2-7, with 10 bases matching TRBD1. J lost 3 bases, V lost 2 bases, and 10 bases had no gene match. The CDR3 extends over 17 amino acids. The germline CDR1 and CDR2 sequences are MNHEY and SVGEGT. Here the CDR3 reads CASSYTYPGQGFYEQYF. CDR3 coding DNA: TGTGCCAGCAGTTACACCTATCCGGGACAGGGGTTCTACGAGCAGTACTTC.

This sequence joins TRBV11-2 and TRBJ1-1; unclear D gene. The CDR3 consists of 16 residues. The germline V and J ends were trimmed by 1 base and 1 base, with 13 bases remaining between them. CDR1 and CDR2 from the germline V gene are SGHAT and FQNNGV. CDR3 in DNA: TGTGCCAGCAGCTTAGTCCAGACACAGAGGAACACTGAAGCTTTCTTT. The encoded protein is CASSLVQTQRNTEAFF.